A selection of T cell receptor beta chains follows, all from one sample in a study of regulatory T cells in long-lasting Graves disease. TCRdb independently ran MiXCR on the multiplex PCR reads; one entry per CDR3 protein. The sample contains around 400,000 distinct CDR3 sequences, 21% of which appear only once. Sample: peripheral blood mononuclear cells (PBMCs), taken when the disease was refractory, from a patient treated with antithyroid drugs. These receptor sequences come from a female donor with Graves disease. Both conserved end residues are part of each CDR3. The D gene is left open where the match is weak. The size field is filled for only some rows; it gives once, few, many or a size class.

j_gene: TRBJ2-7; v_gene: TRBV20-1; abundance: many; d_gene: -; len: 13; CDR3aa: CSARATRDYEQYF; CDR3nt: TGCAGTGCTAGAGCAACTAGAGACTACGAGCAGTACTTC
j_gene: TRBJ1-5; v_gene: TRBV20-1; abundance: few; d_gene: -; len: 13; CDR3aa: CSASRDNNQPQHF; CDR3nt: TGCAGTGCTAGCCGGGACAACAATCAGCCCCAGCATTTT
j_gene: TRBJ1-5; v_gene: TRBV19; abundance: few; d_gene: TRBD1; len: 16; CDR3aa: CASSSPTGQSNQPQHF; CDR3nt: TGTGCCAGTAGTAGCCCGACAGGGCAGAGCAATCAGCCCCAGCATTTT
j_gene: TRBJ2-1; v_gene: TRBV12-3/TRBV12-4; abundance: few; d_gene: -; len: 13; CDR3aa: CASSLSEGNEQFF; CDR3nt: TGTGCCAGCAGTTTAAGTGAAGGGAATGAGCAGTTCTTC
j_gene: TRBJ1-5; v_gene: TRBV6-9; abundance: few; d_gene: -; len: 14; CDR3aa: CASSFQGLNQPQHF; CDR3nt: TGTGCCAGCAGTTTTCAGGGGCTGAATCAGCCCCAGCATTTT
j_gene: TRBJ1-4; v_gene: TRBV6-1; abundance: many; d_gene: -; len: 14; CDR3aa: CASLERRANEKLFF; CDR3nt: TGTGCCAGTCTTGAACGGCGGGCTAATGAAAAACTGTTTTTT
j_gene: TRBJ1-5; v_gene: TRBV28; abundance: many; d_gene: -; len: 16; CDR3aa: CASSFTADLLNQPQHF; CDR3nt: TGTGCCAGCAGTTTTACTGCCGACCTCTTGAATCAGCCCCAGCATTTT
j_gene: TRBJ2-2; v_gene: TRBV12-3/TRBV12-4; abundance: many; d_gene: TRBD2; len: 15; CDR3aa: CASSLGGTSGGELFF; CDR3nt: TGTGCCAGCAGTTTAGGGGGGACTAGCGGCGGGGAGCTGTTTTTT
j_gene: TRBJ1-5; v_gene: TRBV5-5; abundance: -; d_gene: TRBD1; len: 17; CDR3aa: CASSAGTGFNSNQPQHF; CDR3nt: TGTGCCAGCAGTGCCGGGACAGGGTTCAATAGCAATCAGCCCCAGCATTTT
j_gene: TRBJ2-7; v_gene: TRBV15; abundance: many; d_gene: -; len: 13; CDR3aa: CATSRGSSYEQYF; CDR3nt: TGTGCCACCTCACGAGGCAGCTCCTACGAGCAGTACTTC
j_gene: TRBJ1-4; v_gene: TRBV5-1; abundance: few; d_gene: -; len: 14; CDR3aa: CASSLGKTNEKLFF; CDR3nt: TGCGCCAGCAGCTTGGGGAAGACTAATGAAAAACTGTTTTTT
j_gene: TRBJ1-3; v_gene: TRBV28; abundance: -; d_gene: -; len: 15; CDR3aa: CASSSHLLSGNTIYF; CDR3nt: TGTGCCAGCAGTTCTCACCTCCTCTCTGGAAACACCATATATTTT
j_gene: TRBJ2-2; v_gene: TRBV20-1; abundance: few; d_gene: TRBD1; len: 14; CDR3aa: CSARHRGYTGELFF; CDR3nt: TGCAGTGCTAGACACAGGGGTTACACCGGGGAGCTGTTTTTT
j_gene: TRBJ2-7; v_gene: TRBV29-1; abundance: few; d_gene: TRBD1; len: 17; CDR3aa: CSVEDPGGTGAGYEQYF; CDR3nt: TGCAGCGTTGAAGACCCCGGGGGGACAGGGGCGGGCTACGAGCAGTACTTC
j_gene: TRBJ2-5; v_gene: TRBV11-2; abundance: many; d_gene: -; len: 16; CDR3aa: CASSLDSWAEQETQYF; CDR3nt: TGTGCCAGCAGCTTAGATAGTTGGGCAGAACAAGAGACCCAGTACTTC
j_gene: TRBJ2-3; v_gene: TRBV20-1; abundance: -; d_gene: TRBD2; len: 13; CDR3aa: CSATSGPTDTQYF; CDR3nt: TGCAGTGCTACTAGCGGGCCAACAGATACGCAGTATTTT
j_gene: TRBJ1-2; v_gene: TRBV4-1; abundance: -; d_gene: TRBD1; len: 15; CDR3aa: CASSRGQGVDYGYTF; CDR3nt: TGCGCCAGCAGCCGAGGACAGGGGGTCGATTATGGCTACACCTTC
j_gene: TRBJ2-7; v_gene: TRBV28; abundance: many; d_gene: -; len: 15; CDR3aa: CASRLGGPGAYEQYF; CDR3nt: TGTGCCTCACGGTTGGGCGGACCTGGGGCCTACGAGCAGTACTTC
j_gene: TRBJ1-1; v_gene: TRBV7-9; abundance: few; d_gene: TRBD1; len: 12; CDR3aa: CASSLGTVEAFF; CDR3nt: TGTGCCAGCAGCCTCGGGACAGTTGAAGCTTTCTTT
j_gene: TRBJ2-3; v_gene: TRBV6-1; abundance: -; d_gene: -; len: 13; CDR3aa: CASSTGGTNTQYF; CDR3nt: TGTGCCAGCAGTACCGGAGGCACGAATACGCAGTATTTT
j_gene: TRBJ1-6; v_gene: TRBV3-1; abundance: -; d_gene: -; len: 13; CDR3aa: CASSQGGESPLHF; CDR3nt: TGTGCCAGCAGCCAAGGGGGGGAATCACCCCTCCACTTT
j_gene: TRBJ2-7; v_gene: TRBV28; abundance: many; d_gene: -; len: 12; CDR3aa: CASNGDNYEQYF; CDR3nt: TGTGCCAGCAACGGGGACAACTACGAGCAGTACTTC
j_gene: TRBJ2-7; v_gene: TRBV14; abundance: -; d_gene: -; len: 13; CDR3aa: CASSQAPTYEQYF; CDR3nt: TGTGCCAGCAGCCAAGCCCCTACCTACGAGCAGTACTTC
j_gene: TRBJ2-3; v_gene: TRBV6-9; abundance: -; d_gene: -; len: 15; CDR3aa: CASGFGGSSTDTQYF; CDR3nt: TGTGCCAGCGGTTTCGGCGGGTCTAGCACAGATACGCAGTATTTT
j_gene: TRBJ1-5; v_gene: TRBV9; abundance: once; d_gene: -; len: 12; CDR3aa: CASSVHGGPQHF; CDR3nt: TGTGCCAGCAGCGTCCACGGGGGGCCCCAGCATTTT
j_gene: TRBJ1-1; v_gene: TRBV6-2/TRBV6-3; abundance: -; d_gene: -; len: 13; CDR3aa: CASSLPWDTEAFF; CDR3nt: TGTGCCAGCAGTTTACCTTGGGACACTGAAGCTTTCTTT
j_gene: TRBJ2-4; v_gene: TRBV27; abundance: few; d_gene: TRBD2; len: 22; CDR3aa: CASRVSGRPGLAGGIAKNIQYF; CDR3nt: TGTGCCAGCAGAGTCTCCGGACGCCCGGGACTAGCGGGAGGGATAGCCAAAAACATTCAGTACTTC
j_gene: TRBJ2-7; v_gene: TRBV3-1; abundance: few; d_gene: -; len: 11; CDR3aa: CASSQDWEQYF; CDR3nt: TGTGCCAGCAGCCAAGATTGGGAGCAGTACTTC
j_gene: TRBJ2-7; v_gene: TRBV27; abundance: many; d_gene: TRBD2; len: 16; CDR3aa: CASSPLMTSGSYEQYF; CDR3nt: TGTGCCAGCAGTCCTCTTATGACTAGCGGGAGCTACGAGCAGTACTTC
j_gene: TRBJ1-4; v_gene: TRBV12-3/TRBV12-4; abundance: many; d_gene: TRBD1; len: 13; CDR3aa: CASRDRENEKLFF; CDR3nt: TGTGCCAGCAGGGACAGGGAAAATGAAAAACTGTTTTTT
j_gene: TRBJ2-5; v_gene: TRBV6-2/TRBV6-3; abundance: many; d_gene: -; len: 14; CDR3aa: CASSGIGPGETQYF; CDR3nt: TGTGCCAGCAGTGGCATCGGCCCGGGAGAGACCCAGTACTTC
j_gene: TRBJ1-1; v_gene: TRBV19; abundance: few; d_gene: -; len: 13; CDR3aa: CASSHGTYTEAFF; CDR3nt: TGTGCCAGTAGTCACGGGACGTACACTGAAGCTTTCTTT
j_gene: TRBJ2-5; v_gene: TRBV10-3; abundance: many; d_gene: TRBD2; len: 15; CDR3aa: CAISDSSGIGETQYF; CDR3nt: TGTGCCATCAGTGATTCCAGCGGGATAGGAGAGACCCAGTACTTC
j_gene: TRBJ1-1; v_gene: TRBV5-1; abundance: -; d_gene: TRBD1; len: 13; CDR3aa: CASKDRGETEAFF; CDR3nt: TGCGCCAGCAAAGACAGGGGAGAGACTGAAGCTTTCTTT
j_gene: TRBJ1-4; v_gene: TRBV3-1; abundance: many; d_gene: TRBD1; len: 16; CDR3aa: CASSQRGTGTNEKLFF; CDR3nt: TGTGCCAGCAGCCAAAGGGGGACAGGGACTAATGAAAAACTGTTTTTT
j_gene: TRBJ1-2; v_gene: TRBV28; abundance: many; d_gene: -; len: 13; CDR3aa: CASSSYRVGGYTF; CDR3nt: TGTGCCAGCAGTTCCTACAGGGTCGGTGGCTACACCTTC
j_gene: TRBJ2-7; v_gene: TRBV5-8; abundance: few; d_gene: -; len: 15; CDR3aa: CASSSRQVSSYEQYF; CDR3nt: TGTGCCAGCAGCTCCCGACAGGTTAGCTCCTACGAGCAGTACTTC
j_gene: TRBJ1-1; v_gene: TRBV30; abundance: many; d_gene: -; len: 11; CDR3aa: CARDVGTEAFF; CDR3nt: TGTGCCCGGGACGTGGGAACTGAAGCTTTCTTT
j_gene: TRBJ2-5; v_gene: TRBV6-1; abundance: many; d_gene: TRBD1; len: 15; CDR3aa: CASRPGQGAGETQYF; CDR3nt: TGTGCCAGCAGGCCGGGACAGGGGGCCGGAGAGACCCAGTACTTC
j_gene: TRBJ1-1; v_gene: TRBV28; abundance: many; d_gene: TRBD1; len: 14; CDR3aa: CASSTDRGNTEAFF; CDR3nt: TGTGCCAGCAGCACCGACAGGGGAAACACTGAAGCTTTCTTT
j_gene: TRBJ2-7; v_gene: TRBV13; abundance: few; d_gene: -; len: 14; CDR3aa: CASSLGLDGYEQYF; CDR3nt: TGTGCCAGCAGCTTAGGACTAGACGGCTACGAGCAGTACTTC
j_gene: TRBJ2-7; v_gene: TRBV20-1; abundance: -; d_gene: TRBD2; len: 15; CDR3aa: CSAPPKREFYYEQYF; CDR3nt: TGCAGTGCTCCGCCGAAGCGGGAGTTTTACTACGAGCAGTACTTC
j_gene: TRBJ1-6; v_gene: TRBV7-6; abundance: -; d_gene: -; len: 17; CDR3aa: CASSLVPQTSYNSPLHF; CDR3nt: TGTGCCAGCAGCTTAGTCCCCCAGACGAGCTATAATTCACCCCTCCACTTT
j_gene: TRBJ2-7; v_gene: TRBV28; abundance: many; d_gene: -; len: 12; CDR3aa: CASSSPGYEQYF; CDR3nt: TGTGCCAGCAGCTCCCCAGGGTACGAGCAGTACTTC
j_gene: TRBJ2-5; v_gene: TRBV27; abundance: -; d_gene: -; len: 15; CDR3aa: CASSPSRRDRETQYF; CDR3nt: TGTGCCAGCAGTCCCTCCCGCAGGGATAGGGAGACCCAGTACTTC
j_gene: TRBJ1-1; v_gene: TRBV5-6; abundance: -; d_gene: -; len: 15; CDR3aa: CASSLRGGARTEAFF; CDR3nt: TGTGCCAGCAGCCTCCGGGGGGGGGCGCGGACTGAAGCTTTCTTT
j_gene: TRBJ2-1; v_gene: TRBV5-1; abundance: -; d_gene: -; len: 16; CDR3aa: CASSFGQGSSYNEQFF; CDR3nt: TGCGCCAGCAGCTTCGGGCAGGGCAGTTCCTACAATGAGCAGTTCTTC